The sequence of this T cell receptor beta chain was determined in a study of T cell changes during pregnancy in multiple sclerosis. The method was immunoSEQ multiplex PCR; TCRdb's version includes in-frame clones alone and lacks a portion of them. The sample gives 91,000 or so clones, about 93% of which show up once; more than 0.75% is in the top ten. The CDR3 has 14 amino acids. Germline V gene data show CDR1 as LNHDA and CDR2 as SQIVND (reference sequence). Trimming removed 1 base from V and 6 bases from J, with 9 bases in between. Sample: peripheral blood, taken after pregnancy. The chain uses TRBV19 and TRBJ2-2, with D maybe TRBD2 (6 bases). The clonotype originates from a female donor with multiple sclerosis, enrolled in a pregnancy study. CDR3 DNA sequence: TGTGCCAGTAGTATAGGATCGGGGGCCGGGGAGCTGTTTTTT. Its protein product is CASSIGSGAGELFF.